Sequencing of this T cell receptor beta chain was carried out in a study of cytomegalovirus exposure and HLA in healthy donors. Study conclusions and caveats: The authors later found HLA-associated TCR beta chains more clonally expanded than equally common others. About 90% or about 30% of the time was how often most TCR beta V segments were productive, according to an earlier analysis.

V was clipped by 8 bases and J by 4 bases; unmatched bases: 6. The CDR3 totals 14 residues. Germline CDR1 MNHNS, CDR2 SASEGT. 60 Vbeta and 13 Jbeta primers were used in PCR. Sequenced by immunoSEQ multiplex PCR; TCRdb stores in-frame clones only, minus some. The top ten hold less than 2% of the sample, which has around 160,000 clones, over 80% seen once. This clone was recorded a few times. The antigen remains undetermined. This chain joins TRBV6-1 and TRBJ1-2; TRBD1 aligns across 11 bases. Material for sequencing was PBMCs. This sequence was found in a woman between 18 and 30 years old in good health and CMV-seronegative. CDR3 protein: CASGQGALAYGYTF. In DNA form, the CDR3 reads TGTGCCAGCGGACAGGGGGCGCTTGCCTATGGCTACACCTTC.